This TCR beta chain was identified during a study of blood T cell repertoires in COVID-19. About the study: The cDNA or gDNA used as material had been derived from T cells, B-cell-depleted T cells, or PBMCs.

How the authors handled the data: Amplification from reference gene primers served as the basis for estimated nucleated cell counts. Measured with immunoSEQ multiplex PCR; TCRdb has only the in-frame clones, and not every one. That table supplies the V and J calls and clone size; D and trimming were determined from the DNA. The sample shows around 110,000 clones, approximately 90% of them seen only once. The length of the CDR3 is 14 residues. CDR1 is WSHSY and CDR2 is SAAADI in the germline V gene. The V end was cut by 7 bases, the J end by 3 bases, with 13 bases between. The sample was peripheral blood. The V and J genes are TRBV10-2 and TRBJ1-3, with D possibly matching TRBD1 (5 bases). This clonotype originated in a middle-aged man with acute or convalescent COVID-19. CDR3 sequence: CASTATELGNTIYF. In DNA form, the CDR3 reads TGCGCCAGCACCGCGACAGAACTTGGAAACACCATATATTTT.